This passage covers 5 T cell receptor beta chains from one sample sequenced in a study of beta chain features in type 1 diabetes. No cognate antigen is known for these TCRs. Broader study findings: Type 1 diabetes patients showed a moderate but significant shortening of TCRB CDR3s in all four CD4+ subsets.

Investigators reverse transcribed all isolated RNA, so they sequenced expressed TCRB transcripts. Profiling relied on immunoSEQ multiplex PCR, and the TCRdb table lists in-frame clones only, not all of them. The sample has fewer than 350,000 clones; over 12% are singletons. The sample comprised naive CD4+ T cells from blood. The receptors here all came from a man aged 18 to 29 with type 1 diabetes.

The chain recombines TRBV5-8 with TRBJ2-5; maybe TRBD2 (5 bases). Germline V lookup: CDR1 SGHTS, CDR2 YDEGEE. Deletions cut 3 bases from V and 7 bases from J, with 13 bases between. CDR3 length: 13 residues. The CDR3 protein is CASSSKPRGTQYF. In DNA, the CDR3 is TGTGCCAGCAGCTCCAAGCCACGGGGGACCCAGTACTTC.

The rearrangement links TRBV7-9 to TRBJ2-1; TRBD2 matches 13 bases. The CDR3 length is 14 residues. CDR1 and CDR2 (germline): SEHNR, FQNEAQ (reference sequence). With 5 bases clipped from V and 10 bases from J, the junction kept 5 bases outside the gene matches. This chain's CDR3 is CASSGTSGVLEQFF. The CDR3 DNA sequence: TGTGCCAGCAGCGGGACTAGCGGGGTTTTGGAGCAGTTCTTC.

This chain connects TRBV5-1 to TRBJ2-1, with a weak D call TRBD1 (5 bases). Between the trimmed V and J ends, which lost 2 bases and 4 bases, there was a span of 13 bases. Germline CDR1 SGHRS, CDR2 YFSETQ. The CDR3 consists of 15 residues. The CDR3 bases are TGCGCCAGCAGCTTAGGGGTCCCCGAATACAATGAGCAGTTCTTC. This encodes CASSLGVPEYNEQFF.

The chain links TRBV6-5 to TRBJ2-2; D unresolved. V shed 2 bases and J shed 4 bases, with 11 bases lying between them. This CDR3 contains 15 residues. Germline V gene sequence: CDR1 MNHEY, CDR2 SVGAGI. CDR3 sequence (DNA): TGTGCCAGCAGTTACCGACTTTTTAGCACCGGGGAGCTGTTTTTT. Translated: CASSYRLFSTGELFF.

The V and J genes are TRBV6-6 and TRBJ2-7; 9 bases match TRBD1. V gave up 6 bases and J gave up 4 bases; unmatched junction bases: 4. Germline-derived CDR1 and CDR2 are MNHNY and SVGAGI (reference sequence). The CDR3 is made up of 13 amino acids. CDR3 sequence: CASSRDRAYEQYF. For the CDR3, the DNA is TGTGCCAGCAGCCGGGACAGGGCTTACGAGCAGTACTTC.